One sample yielded the 9 T cell receptor beta chains listed below, sequenced in a study of technical replicates of blood from a handful of donors. Sequencing used immunoSEQ multiplex PCR; TCRdb keeps in-frame clones, though not all of them. The repertoire holds approximately 79,000 clones, with approximately 96% as singletons. Sequencing was carried out using T cells isolated from PBMCs. All receptors come from a human donor in good health.

The sample holds one count of this clone. The rearrangement uses TRBV27 and TRBJ1-1, with 7 bases fitting TRBD1. CDR1 and CDR2 from the germline V gene are MNHEY and SMNVEV (reference sequence). The CDR3 is 13 amino acids. After removal of 5 bases from V and 8 bases from J, the junction contained 8 bases not matched to a gene. In nucleotides, the CDR3 is TGTGCCAGCAGTCCGACAGGGTTGGGAGAAGCTTTCTTT. Translated: CASSPTGLGEAFF.

This clone was recorded only once. The genes are TRBV25-1 and TRBJ1-2, with 8 bases lining up with TRBD1. The CDR3 has 16 amino acids. With 4 bases clipped from V and 4 bases from J, the junction kept 11 bases outside the gene matches. The germline CDR1 and CDR2 sequences are MGHDK and SYGVNS. The CDR3 nucleotides are TGTGCCAGCAGTGCCTACGGACAGGGAGGTATCTATGGCTACACCTTC. Translation gives CASSAYGQGGIYGYTF.

This chain joins TRBV6-6 and TRBJ2-3; a possible D gene is TRBD1 (6 bases). Trimming took 7 bases from V and 2 from J, leaving 13 bases between them. The germline V gene encodes CDR1 MNHNY and CDR2 SVGAGI (reference sequence). CDR3 size: 14 residues. The CDR3 loop reads CASNSGQITDTQYF. CDR3 nucleotide sequence: TGTGCCAGCAATTCCGGACAGATCACAGATACGCAGTATTTT.

Worth noting for this clone: This specimen includes other DNA sequences encoding the same CDR3. This chain connects TRBV9 to TRBJ1-1; 8 positions agree with TRBD1. The CDR3 is 15 amino acids. The V segment lost 3 bases and the J segment 1 base; nucleotides outside the gene matches: 5. The germline V gene encodes CDR1 SGDLS and CDR2 YYNGEE. In DNA form, the CDR3 reads TGTGCCAGCAGCGCTGGACAGGGAAGGAACACTGAAGCTTTCTTT. Translating it yields CASSAGQGRNTEAFF.

CDR3 loop: CASSQDPAGGGDTQYF. The DNA for the CDR3 is TGTGCCAGCAGCCAAGATCCGGCGGGAGGGGGGGATACGCAGTATTTT. V usage is TRBV4-2 and J usage is TRBJ2-3, with TRBD2 identical over 9 bases. The CDR3 runs to 16 residues. The germline CDR1 and CDR2 sequences are LGHNA and YNFKEQ. The J segment lost 6 bases and the V segment lost 0 bases, leaving 7 bases of the junction unmatched.

This rearrangement joins TRBV27 to TRBJ1-2, with 7 bases lining up with TRBD1. Germline V gene lookup returns CDR1 MNHEY and CDR2 SMNVEV (reference sequence). The CDR3 extends over 14 amino acids. The V and J ends lost 4 bases and 0 bases, in that order; junction bases with no gene match: 2. Here the CDR3 reads CASSSGTANYGYTF. In DNA form, the CDR3 reads TGTGCCAGCAGTTCCGGGACAGCTAACTATGGCTACACCTTC.

The chain links TRBV5-4 to TRBJ1-4; 7 positions match TRBD1. Per the germline V gene, CDR1 is SGHNT and CDR2 is YYREEE (reference sequence). V gave up 3 bases and J gave up 7 bases; unmatched junction bases: 6. CDR3 size: 14 residues. The CDR3 DNA reads as TGTGCCAGCAGCTCCGGGACAGTTAGTGAAAAACTGTTTTTT. Translated, it gives CASSSGTVSEKLFF.

This chain connects TRBV27 to TRBJ2-6; D unresolved. Germline CDR1 MNHEY, CDR2 SMNVEV (reference sequence). Trimming took off 5 bases at V and 4 bases at J, with 9 bases between the two ends. The CDR3 covers 14 residues. The CDR3 spells CASSLVSGANVLTF. CDR3 DNA: TGTGCCAGCAGTCTCGTATCCGGGGCCAACGTCCTGACTTTC.

The chain uses TRBV10-3 and TRBJ1-1; 7 nucleotides agree with TRBD1. Trimming cost V 6 bases and J 0 bases; bases outside gene matches: 7. From germline, CDR1 is ENHRY and CDR2 SYGVKD. This CDR3 has 15 amino acids. This CDR3 is CAIRGDRLMNTEAFF. Written as DNA, the CDR3 is TGTGCCATCAGGGGGGACAGACTCATGAACACTGAAGCTTTCTTT.